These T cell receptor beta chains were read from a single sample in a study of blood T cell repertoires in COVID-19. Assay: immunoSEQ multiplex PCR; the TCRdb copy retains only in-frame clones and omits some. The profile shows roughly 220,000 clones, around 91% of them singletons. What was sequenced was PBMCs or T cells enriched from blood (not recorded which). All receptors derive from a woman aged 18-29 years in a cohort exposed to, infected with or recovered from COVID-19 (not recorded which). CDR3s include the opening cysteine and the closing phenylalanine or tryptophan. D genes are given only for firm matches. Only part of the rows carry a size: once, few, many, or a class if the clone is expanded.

CASSDRGLAGPDTQYF,TGTGCCAGCAGTGACAGGGGGCTAGCGGGGCCAGATACGCAGTATTTT,TRBD2,many,TRBJ2-3,TRBV6-4
CASHLPAGEGETQYF,TGTGCCAGCCACCTCCCCGCGGGAGAGGGAGAGACCCAGTACTTC,TRBD2,NA,TRBJ2-5,TRBV5-5
CASSRGQGIYEQYF,TGTGCCAGCAGTCGGGGACAGGGTATTTACGAGCAGTACTTC,TRBD1,NA,TRBJ2-7,TRBV7-2
CASSPPGQGPYNEQFF,TGTGCCAGCTCACCACCGGGACAGGGACCCTACAATGAGCAGTTCTTC,TRBD1,NA,TRBJ2-1,TRBV18
CASSFSGDRQPQHF,TGTGCCAGCAGCTTCTCGGGGGATCGGCAGCCCCAGCATTTT,NA,NA,TRBJ1-5,TRBV7-2
CASSLDQDEQYF,TGTGCCAGCAGCTTAGATCAGGACGAGCAGTACTTC,NA,NA,TRBJ2-7,TRBV11-2
CASRGTGGDNEQFF,TGTGCCAGCAGAGGGACAGGCGGGGACAATGAGCAGTTCTTC,TRBD1,NA,TRBJ2-1,TRBV6-5
CASRSLRNTIYF,TGTGCCAGCAGGTCTCTTCGAAACACCATATATTTT,NA,NA,TRBJ1-3,TRBV6-5
CASSSTGVEKLFF,TGTGCCAGCAGCTCGACAGGGGTTGAAAAACTGTTTTTT,TRBD1,NA,TRBJ1-4,TRBV5-6
CASSLRAYYEQYF,TGTGCCAGCAGTTTACGAGCTTACTACGAGCAGTACTTC,NA,few,TRBJ2-7,TRBV27
CASESRDRNQPQHF,TGTGCCAGCGAAAGCCGGGACAGAAATCAGCCCCAGCATTTT,TRBD1,NA,TRBJ1-5,TRBV6-5
CASSLRGSSYNEQFF,TGTGCCAGCAGTTTAAGGGGGAGCTCCTACAATGAGCAGTTCTTC,NA,NA,TRBJ2-1,TRBV28
CASSQEVTGDSPLHF,TGCGCCAGCAGCCAAGAAGTGACAGGGGATTCACCCCTCCACTTT,TRBD1,few,TRBJ1-6,TRBV4-1
CSVTVRGIQYF,TGCAGCGTTACCGTCCGGGGCATTCAGTACTTC,NA,NA,TRBJ2-4,TRBV29-1
CASRPAGRGRETEAFF,TGTGCCAGCCGCCCCGCGGGCAGGGGGCGGGAAACTGAAGCTTTCTTT,TRBD1,NA,TRBJ1-1,TRBV18
CASSIRQGGVEAFF,TGTGCCAGTAGTATTCGGCAGGGAGGAGTTGAAGCTTTCTTT,NA,NA,TRBJ1-1,TRBV19
CASSRRQVAKNIQYF,TGTGCCAGTAGTCGAAGACAGGTGGCCAAAAACATTCAGTACTTC,NA,NA,TRBJ2-4,TRBV19
CASQGVGEAFF,TGTGCCAGTCAGGGGGTTGGTGAAGCTTTCTTT,TRBD1,NA,TRBJ1-1,TRBV6-5